A single sample gave rise to the 30 T cell receptor beta chains below, sequenced in a study of shared clonotypes between healthy human individuals. Assay: immunoSEQ multiplex PCR; the TCRdb copy retains only in-frame clones and omits some. The sample lists some 2.4 million clones, approximately 94% occurring once. The sample comprised naive CD4+ T cells from PBMCs. Subset here: CD45RA+ positively selected. These receptors were obtained from a man between 18 and 29 years old in good health. Some clones in this sample may be carry-over from other donors' samples.

The V call is TRBV2, the J call TRBJ2-1, with 7 positions matching TRBD2. The CDR3 is made up of 15 amino acids. V shed 7 bases and J 0 bases; nucleotides not matched to a gene: 6. Germline CDR1 is SNHLY and CDR2 is FYNNEI. In DNA form, the CDR3 reads TGTGCCAGCATTCGGACGGGAGGCTCCTACAATGAGCAGTTCTTC. The encoded protein is CASIRTGGSYNEQFF.

The chain uses TRBV6-1 and TRBJ1-2; perhaps TRBD1 as D (5 bases). Germline-derived CDR1 and CDR2 are MNHNS and SASEGT. CDR3 length: 14 amino acids. Deletions cut 4 bases from V and 4 bases from J, with 13 bases between. The CDR3 nucleotides read TGTGCCAGCAGTGTTCGACAGTCCCTCTATGGCTACACCTTC. As protein: CASSVRQSLYGYTF.

Notes on this clone: Other DNA sequences in the sample encode the same CDR3. This chain connects TRBV28 to TRBJ1-5; D call uncertain. CDR1 MDHEN and CDR2 SYDVKM come from the germline V gene. Trimming cost V 2 bases and J 7 bases, with 6 bases left between them. This CDR3 comprises 12 residues. In DNA form, the CDR3 reads TGTGCCAGCAGTTTAGGGCTGCAGCCCCAGCATTTT. Its protein is CASSLGLQPQHF.

V and J are TRBV18 and TRBJ2-2, with D possibly TRBD2 on 5 matching bases. Germline V gene data show CDR1 as KGHSH and CDR2 as LQKENI. This CDR3 region has 15 residues. V was trimmed by 3 bases and J by 4 bases, leaving 12 bases between them. This chain's CDR3 is CASSPRGVGTGELFF. The CDR3 DNA sequence: TGTGCCAGCTCACCCCGGGGAGTGGGCACCGGGGAGCTGTTTTTT.

The rearrangement links TRBV28 to TRBJ2-3, with TRBD2 identical over 7 bases. CDR1 is MDHEN, CDR2 SYDVKM, per germline. CDR3 size: 15 residues. Trimming removed 6 bases from V and 4 bases from J; junction bases left unmatched: 10. The CDR3, as DNA: TGTGCCAGCAGCCAGGGAGGGCGGGCCCCAGATACGCAGTATTTT. Residues: CASSQGGRAPDTQYF.

This clone was observed a handful of times. An end of the junction does not agree with germline; a read error may underlie this. This sequence joins TRBV2 and TRBJ2-7; 7 nucleotides line up with TRBD2. Germline CDR1 SNHLY, CDR2 FYNNEI. This CDR3 comprises 12 residues. The CDR3 bases are TGTGCCAGCAGCCGACTAGCTGGTCTGATGGGCTTC. This translates into CASSRLAGLMGF. Filled out from reference TRBV2 and TRBJ2-7, the complete variable domain reads EPEVTQTPSHQVTQMGQEVILRCVPISNHLYFYWYRQILGQKVEFLVSFYNNEISEKSEIFDDQFSVERPDGSNFTLKIRSTKLEDSAMYFCASSRLAGLMGFGPGTRLTVT.

The chain couples TRBV5-8 to TRBJ1-4; no firm D call. This CDR3 is 13 amino acids long. Trimming cost V 0 bases and J 8 bases, with 8 bases left between them. The germline V gene has CDR1 SGHTS and CDR2 YDEGEE. CDR3 loop: CASSLVGGEKLFF. As DNA, the CDR3 is TGTGCCAGCAGCTTGGTAGGAGGGGAAAAACTGTTTTTT.

This clone occurred once. V gene TRBV5-1 combines with J gene TRBJ2-1; TRBD2 matches 15 bases. Germline V CDR1 and CDR2: SGHRS, YFSETQ. The length of the CDR3 is 17 residues. V shed 3 bases, J shed 7 bases, and the junction held 8 bases outside the gene matches. The chain's CDR3 is CASSSLGLAGGENEQFF. Here the CDR3 DNA reads TGCGCCAGCAGCTCGTTAGGACTAGCGGGAGGGGAAAATGAGCAGTTCTTC.

This clone was found a few times. J is TRBJ2-7 and V is TRBV19, with D perhaps matching TRBD2 (6 bases). The CDR3 runs to 13 residues. The germline gives CDR1 LNHDA, CDR2 SQIVND (reference sequence). The V end was cut by 11 bases, the J end by 3 bases, with 17 bases between. The CDR3 reads CASDARGIYEQYF. The CDR3 bases are TGTGCCTCCGACGCGCGGGGAATCTACGAGCAGTACTTC.

V and J are TRBV2 and TRBJ2-5, with 8 bases aligning to TRBD1. V shed 6 bases and J 10 bases; nucleotides not matched to a gene: 13. CDR3 length equals 14 residues. CDR1 is SNHLY and CDR2 is FYNNEI in the germline V gene. In nucleotides, the CDR3 is TGTGCCAGCAGGGAGAGAGGACAGGGAGAGGTCCAGTACTTC. It is translated as CASRERGQGEVQYF.

V usage is TRBV28 and J usage is TRBJ2-3; no definite D call. The ends were cut back, 3 bases at V and 0 bases at J, with 13 bases in the middle. The CDR3 totals 16 residues. Looked up from germline, CDR1 is MDHEN and CDR2 is SYDVKM. This chain's CDR3 is CASSFLGPTSTDTQYF. CDR3 in DNA: TGTGCCAGCAGTTTTTTAGGGCCCACTAGCACAGATACGCAGTATTTT.

The chain joins TRBV28 to TRBJ2-7; the D gene is possibly TRBD1 (6 bases). CDR1 MDHEN and CDR2 SYDVKM come from the germline V gene. This CDR3 comprises 14 residues. Trimming removed 4 bases from V and 2 bases from J, with 12 bases in between. In DNA form, the CDR3 reads TGTGCCAGCAGTTGGACAGCAACCCCCTACGAGCAGTACTTC. It specifies CASSWTATPYEQYF. The complete variable domain, with remaining parts taken from reference TRBV28 and TRBJ2-7, reads DVKVTQSSRYLVKRTGEKVFLECVQDMDHENMFWYRQDPGLGLRLIYFSYDVKMKEKGDIPEGYSVSREKKERFSLILESASTNQTSMYLCASSWTATPYEQYFGPGTRLTVT.

The rearrangement links TRBV11-2 to TRBJ1-4, with TRBD1 matching over 7 bases. CDR1 is SGHAT and CDR2 is FQNNGV in the germline V gene. This CDR3 has 15 residues. The V and J ends lost 5 bases and 2 bases, in that order; junction bases with no gene match: 5. The CDR3 reads CASSPLQGTNEKLFF. DNA for the CDR3: TGTGCCAGCAGCCCCCTACAGGGGACTAATGAAAAACTGTTTTTT. Complete variable domain (other parts from reference TRBV11-2 and TRBJ1-4): EAGVAQSPRYKIIEKRQSVAFWCNPISGHATLYWYQQILGQGPKLLIQFQNNGVVDDSQLPKDRFSAERLKGVDSTLKIQPAKLEDSAVYLCASSPLQGTNEKLFFGSGTQLSVL.

This clone was detected a few times. The rearrangement uses TRBV29-1 and TRBJ1-1; unclear D gene. Trimming stripped 7 bases from V and 0 bases from J, with 12 bases between. The germline CDR1 and CDR2 sequences are SQVTM and ANQGSEA. This CDR3 comprises 13 residues. The CDR3 region has the DNA TGCAGCGCTACAACCACCATGAACACTGAAGCTTTCTTT. Its protein product is CSATTTMNTEAFF. Variable domain in full (rest from reference TRBV29-1 and TRBJ1-1): SAVISQKPSRDICQRGTSLTIQCQVDSQVTMMFWYRQQPGQSLTLIATANQGSEATYESGFVIDKFPISRPNLTFSTLTVSNMSPEDSSIYLCSATTTMNTEAFFGQGTRLTVV.

The chain is built from TRBV28 and TRBJ2-1; TRBD1 matches at 7 bases. The CDR3 spans 15 residues. The V gene end was trimmed by 6 bases and the J gene end by 5 bases; junction bases not matched to a gene: 10. CDR1 and CDR2 from the germline V gene are MDHEN and SYDVKM. The chain's CDR3 is CASSTRDRMNNEQFF. CDR3 coding DNA: TGTGCCAGCAGCACCCGGGACAGAATGAACAATGAGCAGTTCTTC.

This chain links TRBV28 with TRBJ2-1; D is uncertain. This CDR3 is 15 amino acids long. Trimming removed 3 bases at V and 4 bases at J, with 13 bases between. Germline V gives CDR1 MDHEN, CDR2 SYDVKM. The CDR3 region has the DNA TGTGCCAGCAGTTTTCCCGGCAGACGTTACAATGAGCAGTTCTTC. Translation gives CASSFPGRRYNEQFF.

This sequence joins TRBV7-2 and TRBJ1-1; D perhaps matches TRBD1 (5 bases). The CDR3 is made up of 12 amino acids. Germline V gives CDR1 SGHTA, CDR2 FQGNSA. Trimming took 5 bases from V and 13 from J, leaving 17 bases between them. CDR3 loop: CASSPRRGPGFF. For the CDR3, the DNA is TGTGCCAGCAGCCCCCGGCGGGGACCGGGTTTCTTT.

The V call is TRBV7-2, the J call TRBJ2-3; D gene unclear. This CDR3 is built from 16 residues. V lost 0 bases and J 1 base, leaving 11 bases between the germline ends. CDR1 and CDR2 (germline): SGHTA, FQGNSA. The CDR3 coding sequence is TGTGCCAGCAGCTTAGCGCTGGGCGGAGGCACAGATACGCAGTATTTT. Protein: CASSLALGGGTDTQYF. The entire variable domain, with the rest obtained from reference TRBV7-2 and TRBJ2-3, is as follows: GAGVSQSPSNKVTEKGKDVELRCDPISGHTALYWYRQSLGQGLEFLIYFQGNSAPDKSGLPSDRFSAERTGGSVSTLTIQRTQQEDSAVYLCASSLALGGGTDTQYFGPGTRLTVL.

The chain combines TRBV9 with TRBJ1-1; D may be TRBD1 (5 bases). The CDR3 runs to 12 residues. V lost 5 bases, J lost 4 bases, and 9 bases lay in between. Per germline, CDR1 SGDLS and CDR2 YYNGEE. The CDR3 protein is CASRGVGTEAFF. The CDR3 nucleotides read TGTGCCAGCAGAGGGGTCGGCACTGAAGCTTTCTTT.

The genes are TRBV9 and TRBJ1-2; D gene uncertain. Germline assignment: CDR1 SGDLS and CDR2 YYNGEE. The CDR3 spans 16 residues. Deletions cut 4 bases from V and 3 bases from J, with 19 bases between. CDR3 DNA: TGTGCCAGCAGCCCCCGGATGGAGGGAGCTTACTATGGCTACACCTTC. Its translation: CASSPRMEGAYYGYTF.

This rearrangement joins TRBV6-5 to TRBJ2-7; possibly TRBD1 for D (6 bases). Per the germline V gene, CDR1 is MNHEY and CDR2 is SVGAGI. Trimming stripped 0 bases from V and 2 bases from J, with 11 bases between. CDR3 length: 15 amino acids. DNA for the CDR3: TGTGCCAGCAGTTACTCGTCCAGGGGCGCCTACGAGCAGTACTTC. Amino acid sequence: CASSYSSRGAYEQYF.

This clone has only one observation. V is TRBV9 and J is TRBJ1-1; TRBD1 is a possible D gene (5 bases). This CDR3 has 15 amino acids. Trimming shortened V by 3 bases and J by 0 bases, and 12 bases separated the two germline ends. Germline V gene lookup returns CDR1 SGDLS and CDR2 YYNGEE. The CDR3 bases are TGTGCCAGCAGCGCCTACGGGACGGTGAACACTGAAGCTTTCTTT. Amino acids: CASSAYGTVNTEAFF.

The chain carries TRBV6-1 and TRBJ1-6, with 8 positions matching TRBD1. This CDR3 comprises 17 residues. Losses at the gene ends were 4 bases for V and 5 bases for J; bases not matched to a gene: 10. Germline V gene lookup returns CDR1 MNHNS and CDR2 SASEGT. Here the CDR3 reads CASSARKTGADNSPLHF. CDR3 bases: TGTGCCAGCAGTGCTCGAAAGACAGGGGCCGATAATTCACCCCTCCACTTT.

This clone was observed a few times. The chain carries TRBV9 and TRBJ2-3; 8 nucleotides match TRBD2. The germline CDR1 and CDR2 sequences are SGDLS and YYNGEE. Unmatched junction bases numbered 6, after V lost 0 bases and J lost 3 bases. This CDR3 comprises 16 residues. CDR3 sequence reads: CASSVGFASGTDTQYF. The CDR3 nucleotides read TGTGCCAGCAGCGTAGGTTTTGCTAGCGGGACAGATACGCAGTATTTT.

The chain joins TRBV6-5 to TRBJ1-1; D remains ambiguous. This CDR3 has 11 amino acids. V was clipped by 6 bases and J by 7 bases, with 9 bases between them. Germline CDR1 MNHEY, CDR2 SVGAGI. As DNA, the CDR3 is TGTGCCAGCAGAACAGACGGTGAAGCTTTCTTT. The encoded protein is CASRTDGEAFF.

The gene calls are TRBV6-1 and TRBJ1-5, with 9 bases identical to TRBD1. Germline trimming cut 6 bases from V and 4 bases from J; bases unmatched to any gene: 22. CDR1 and CDR2 (germline): MNHNS, SASEGT. CDR3 length: 20 amino acids. Here the CDR3 DNA reads TGTGCCAGCAGGGAAATTATTGGACAGGGGAGAGGGACAAGGAATCAGCCCCAGCATTTT. Translated, it gives CASREIIGQGRGTRNQPQHF.

Only one count was recorded for this clone. The same CDR3 arises from other DNA sequences in this sample as well. The V gene is TRBV5-4, the J gene TRBJ2-1, with 8 bases fitting TRBD2. J was trimmed by 4 bases and V by 1 base; bases with no gene match: 4. The CDR3 runs to 15 residues. CDR1 and CDR2 (germline): SGHNT, YYREEE (reference sequence). This CDR3 reads CASSLTSGTYNEQFF. The CDR3 DNA reads as TGTGCCAGCAGCTTGACTAGCGGAACTTACAATGAGCAGTTCTTC. Combining the CDR3 with reference TRBV5-4 and TRBJ2-1 gives the whole variable domain ETGVTQSPTHLIKTRGQQVTLRCSSQSGHNTVSWYQQALGQGPQFIFQYYREEENGRGNFPPRFSGLQFPNYSSELNVNALELDDSALYLCASSLTSGTYNEQFFGPGTRLTVL.

V usage is TRBV5-8 and J usage is TRBJ1-1; D may be TRBD1 (5 bases). The CDR3 spans 14 residues. Trimming shortened V by 7 bases and J by 4 bases, and 17 bases separated the two germline ends. Per the germline V gene, CDR1 is SGHTS and CDR2 is YDEGEE. The DNA of the CDR3 is TGTGCCAGCGCCGTAGGAGGGGCTAGCACTGAAGCTTTCTTT. Protein product: CASAVGGASTEAFF. Combining the CDR3 with reference TRBV5-8 and TRBJ1-1 gives the whole variable domain EAGVTQSPTHLIKTRGQQATLRCSPISGHTSVYWYQQALGLGLQFLLWYDEGEERNRGNFPPRFSGRQFPNYSSELNVNALELEDSALYLCASAVGGASTEAFFGQGTRLTVV.

CDR3 sequence (DNA): TGTGCCAGCAGCATGAGTCCGTACTCCTACAATGAGCAGTTCTTC. Amino acid sequence: CASSMSPYSYNEQFF. The V gene is TRBV9, the J gene TRBJ2-1; D is undetermined. This CDR3 contains 15 residues. CDR1 is SGDLS and CDR2 is YYNGEE in the germline V gene. The V end lost 4 bases, the J end lost 0 bases, and 11 bases lay between the germline ends.

The rearrangement links TRBV27 to TRBJ2-7, with 13 nucleotides matching TRBD2. This CDR3 comprises 14 residues. With V trimmed by 8 bases and J by 0 bases, 1 base remained unmatched. CDR1 is MNHEY, CDR2 SMNVEV, per germline (reference sequence). For the CDR3, the DNA is TGTGCCAGCCGACTAGCGGGAGGCTCCTACGAGCAGTACTTC. It codes for CASRLAGGSYEQYF.